Listed below are T cell receptor beta chains from one sample, sequenced in a study of T cell responses to AZD1222 COVID-19 vaccine. The method was immunoSEQ multiplex PCR; TCRdb's version includes in-frame clones alone and lacks a portion of them. The sample has about 140,000 clones; roughly 88% are singletons. Sequencing was performed on peripheral blood, taken 28 days after the second AZD1222 dose. Receptor source: an adult who received the AZD1222 COVID-19 vaccine. Both conserved end residues are part of each CDR3. A D gene is named only where the DNA matches it firmly. Clone size is shown for a subset of rows, as once, few, many or a class of expanded clone.

TRBJ1-2 . TRBV12-3/TRBV12-4 . CAIREAVGYTF TGTGCCATACGGGAGGCGGTGGGCTACACCTTC
TRBJ1-5 . TRBV25-1 . CASSETGEGRPQHF TGTGCCAGCAGTGAAACCGGGGAGGGGAGGCCCCAGCATTTT
TRBJ1-2 . TRBV2 . CASSVELGDYGYTF TGTGCCAGCAGTGTAGAGCTAGGGGACTATGGCTACACCTTC
TRBJ1-5 . TRBV25-1 once CASSNGGQGKEQPQHF TGTGCCAGCAGTAATGGGGGGCAGGGCAAGGAACAGCCCCAGCATTTT
TRBJ2-7 TRBD2 TRBV6-5 many CASSYSRASGNYEQYF TGTGCCAGCAGTTACTCCCGGGCTAGCGGGAACTACGAGCAGTACTTC
TRBJ1-3 . TRBV28 . CASSSPGLAGNTIYF TGTGCCAGCAGTTCTCCGGGACTCGCTGGAAACACCATATATTTT
TRBJ2-1 . TRBV7-2 . CASSLGRNNEQFF TGTGCCAGCAGCTTAGGACGGAACAATGAGCAGTTCTTC
TRBJ2-7 . TRBV5-1 . CASSFYAGVASYEQYF TGCGCCAGCAGCTTCTACGCAGGGGTCGCCAGCTACGAGCAGTACTTC
TRBJ1-5 TRBD1 TRBV7-2 . CASTEDREQPQHF TGTGCCAGCACCGAGGACAGGGAGCAGCCCCAGCATTTT
TRBJ1-6 TRBD1 TRBV10-1 . CASRPGTGPNSPLHF TGCGCCAGCAGGCCCGGGACAGGGCCTAATTCACCCCTCCACTTT
TRBJ2-5 TRBD2 TRBV2 once CASSEEGLAGTGTQYF TGTGCCAGCAGTGAAGAGGGACTAGCGGGGACGGGGACCCAGTACTTC
TRBJ2-3 . TRBV5-1 . CASSLGGSDTQYF TGCGCCAGCAGCTTGGGGGGGAGTGATACGCAGTATTTT
TRBJ1-5 . TRBV30 . CAWSPLARNQPQHF TGTGCCTGGAGTCCTCTGGCCCGCAATCAGCCCCAGCATTTT
TRBJ2-5 . TRBV5-1 few CASSPGTSQETQYF TGCGCCAGCAGCCCTGGGACTTCACAAGAGACCCAGTACTTC
TRBJ2-7 . TRBV19 few CASSPGTPPGEQYF TGTGCCAGTAGTCCCGGGACTCCCCCAGGAGAGCAGTACTTC
TRBJ2-7 TRBD2 TRBV5-1 . CASSLQLGLNSYEQYF TGCGCCAGCAGCCTGCAACTGGGACTAAACTCCTACGAGCAGTACTTC
TRBJ2-7 TRBD1 TRBV24-1 . CATSDSRTGGTTYEQYF TGTGCCACCAGTGATTCCCGGACAGGGGGGACCACCTACGAGCAGTACTTC
TRBJ1-2 TRBD1 TRBV24-1 . CATSDRGSVGYTF TGTGCCACCAGTGACAGGGGGTCAGTTGGCTACACCTTC
TRBJ1-3 . TRBV9 . CASSVVEGSGNTIYF TGTGCCAGCAGCGTAGTCGAGGGATCCGGAAACACCATATATTTT
TRBJ1-2 TRBD1 TRBV2 few CASTWDRDGYTF TGTGCCAGCACCTGGGACAGAGATGGCTACACCTTC
TRBJ2-1 TRBD2 TRBV7-7 . CASSQLAGANNEQFF TGTGCCAGCAGCCAACTAGCGGGAGCCAACAATGAGCAGTTCTTC
TRBJ1-6 . TRBV6-5 . CASSYSRGSYNSPLHF TGTGCCAGCAGTTACTCGCGGGGCTCCTATAATTCACCCCTCCACTTT
TRBJ2-7 . TRBV5-6 . CASSPGRESYEQYF TGTGCCAGCAGCCCGGGACGCGAAAGCTACGAGCAGTACTTC
TRBJ1-2 . TRBV7-9 . CASSWERVTYGYTF TGTGCCAGCAGCTGGGAACGGGTGACCTATGGCTACACCTTC
TRBJ1-6 . TRBV5-8 . CASSLITGVSSPLHF TGTGCCAGCAGCTTGATTACGGGAGTCAGTTCACCCCTCCACTTT
TRBJ2-1 TRBD2 TRBV3-1/TRBV3-2 . CASSQPTGTSGAHEQFF TGTGCCAGCAGCCAACCTACCGGGACTAGCGGGGCCCATGAGCAGTTCTTC
TRBJ1-4 TRBD1 TRBV5-1 few CASSLGTLTGPNEKLFF TGCGCCAGCAGCTTGGGGACCCTGACAGGGCCGAATGAAAAACTGTTTTTT
TRBJ1-2 . TRBV24-1 . CATSVGIGNYGYTF TGTGCCACCAGTGTGGGGATAGGGAACTATGGCTACACCTTC
TRBJ1-2 . TRBV23-1 . CASSQNPVANYGYTF TGCGCCAGCAGTCAAAACCCAGTGGCTAACTATGGCTACACCTTC
TRBJ2-7 . TRBV6-6 . CATGDSFYEQYF TGTGCCACAGGGGACTCCTTCTACGAGCAGTACTTC
TRBJ2-3 . TRBV6-5 . CASSPQGLRADTQYF TGTGCCAGCAGTCCCCAGGGACTGAGGGCAGATACGCAGTATTTT